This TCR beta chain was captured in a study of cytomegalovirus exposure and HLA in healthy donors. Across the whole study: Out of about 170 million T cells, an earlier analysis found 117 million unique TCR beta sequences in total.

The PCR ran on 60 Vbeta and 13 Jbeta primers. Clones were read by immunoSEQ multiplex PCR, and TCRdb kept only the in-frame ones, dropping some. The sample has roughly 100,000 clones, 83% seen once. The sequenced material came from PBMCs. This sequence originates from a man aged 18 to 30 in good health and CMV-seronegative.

CDR3 DNA sequence: TGCAGCGTTCTTGAGGGTGTTCCCGAGCAGTACTTC. Its translation: CSVLEGVPEQYF. The V call is TRBV29-1, the J call TRBJ2-5, with D tentatively TRBD2 (5 bases). With the DNA end fitting TRBJ2-7 better, the J assignment may be wrong. The CDR3 sequence is 12 residues long. CDR1 is SQVTM and CDR2 is ANQGSEA in the germline V gene.